Sequencing of this T cell receptor (beta chain) was carried out in a study of blood T cell repertoires in COVID-19 (dated by TCRdb to about 2020). Turning to the overall study: Samples from collaborators originated in the United States, Italy and Spain and spanned both the acute and convalescent phases of COVID-19. The material from the prospective study consisted of cDNA or gDNA derived from T cells, B-cell-depleted T cells, or PBMCs. The dataset comprised deeply sampled blood TCRbeta repertoires from subjects exposed to, actively infected with, or recovered from COVID-19. The repertoires were released in a freely available public database meant as a resource for research on the immune response to SARS-CoV-2. Samples were obtained from the ongoing ImmuneRACE study (first 160 participants) and from about 1,300 subjects provided by 6 global collaborators. The sample metadata nearly always contained a de-identified subject ID, COVID-19 status, age in years and sex. Where HLA class I and class II types were available, the types were taken from metadata supplied by the sample provider, not from assay-based typing.

The research as a whole found: The quantity of clinical and demographic metadata differed by source and by participant and was supplied without curation.

TCRbeta CDR3 regions were amplified from genomic DNA by means of the immunoSEQ Assay, a bias-controlled multiplex PCR. The published analysis was carried out like this. Nucleated cell counts per sample were estimated from amplification of reference gene primers within the assay. To quantify the absolute abundance of each unique TCRbeta CDR3 rearrangement, sequence reads were collapsed and filtered. For each sample, productive Simpson clonality was calculated by taking the square root of Simpson's diversity index across productive rearrangements. In TCRdb, the immuneACCESS table is reduced to in-frame sequences with V and J assigned. These tables do not hold every clone; where another copy was compared, an unresolved V gene accounts for under half, and the others remain unexplained. For V, J and clone size, that table is used; D and trimming come from the DNA. For this sample there are 200,000 to 250,000 clones; around 88% appear just once. 2.9% of the sample is taken by the ten largest.

In the case of this clone: Its binding antigen is unknown. The sample holds no much larger clone one base away, and base qualities are not on file.

Each collaborating institution followed its own protocols to collect whole blood in K2EDTA tubes. For TCRbeta analysis, collaborators shipped samples as frozen whole blood, isolated PBMCs, or DNA extracted from either of those sample types. Input material: peripheral blood. The clonotype originates from a man aged 50-59 years with active or convalescent COVID-19.

Read as DNA, the sequence is TGTGCCAGTAGTAACCCCTCCGGCAGGGGGTTCTACGAGCAGTACTTC. It translates to CASSNPSGRGFYEQYF. The chain is encoded by TRBV19 joined to TRBJ2-7; 7 of the junction bases match TRBD1. The germline V gene (reference sequence) provides CDR1 LNHDA and CDR2 SQIVND. Including the terminal cysteine and phenylalanine, the CDR3 comprises 16 residues. Left in the record is the CDR3 DNA by itself, 48 bases read in frame from the first base. Unmatched junction bases come to 12, with V trimmed by 4 bases and J by 3 bases.